The clone carrying this T cell receptor (beta chain) occurred many times. TCRdb re-analysed the reads in MiXCR, keeping a single row per CDR3 protein. The repertoire holds 200,000 to 300,000 distinct CDR3 sequences, with more than 25% as singletons. The sample is drawn from a study of kidney transplant recipient with SARS-CoV-2 infection. CDR3 length equals 14 residues. The chain links TRBV3-2 to TRBJ1-1. TRBV3-2 is designated a pseudogene. The material was a blood sample, obtained at baseline and between days 110 and 120 from a kidney transplant recipient. The TCR comes from a male patient aged 30 to 40 who had COVID-19 and was a kidney transplant recipient. Certain T cells may be donor cells from the graft. The DNA for the CDR3 is TGTGCCAGCAGCCACGGCACAGAGAGCACTGAAGCTTTCTTT. It translates to CASSHGTESTEAFF.